A single sample gave rise to the 24 T cell receptor beta chains below, sequenced in a study of blood T cell repertoires in COVID-19 (dated by TCRdb to 2020 to 2022). Preparation of the library involved the immunoSEQ multiplex PCR assay. In its TCRdb copy, this immuneACCESS table keeps in-frame sequences only and misses some clones. Where compared with another copy, unresolved V genes explain less than half of these, and the others have no known cause. This sample lists 150,000 to 160,000 clones; around 85% were detected once. The ten largest account for around 0.63% of the sample. Sequenced material: peripheral blood. These receptors were taken from a man between 60 and 75 years old with COVID-19, enrolled during active disease.

A single count supports this clone. The gene calls are TRBV9 and TRBJ1-2, with a tentative D call TRBD1 (5 bases). V lost 6 bases, J lost 4 bases, and 22 bases lay in between. Germline V gene lookup returns CDR1 SGDLS and CDR2 YYNGEE. CDR3 length: 16 residues. The CDR3 loop is CASTTTSSGEGYGYTF. CDR3 nucleotides: TGTGCCAGCACCACTACGTCTTCGGGGGAAGGCTATGGCTACACCTTC.

This chain uses TRBV6-5 with TRBJ1-1; D is uncertain. This CDR3 is built from 13 residues. The V end was cut by 6 bases, the J end by 4 bases, with 12 bases between. Germline lookup yields CDR1 MNHEY and CDR2 SVGAGI. In nucleotides, the CDR3 is TGTGCCAGCAGGTCCTTCCGGGGCACTGAAGCTTTCTTT. Residues: CASRSFRGTEAFF.

CDR3 sequence (DNA): TGCGCCAGCAGCCACCCGACTAGCGGGAGCTCCTACGAGCAGTACTTC. Amino acid sequence: CASSHPTSGSSYEQYF. This chain uses TRBV4-1 with TRBJ2-7; 12 nucleotides match TRBD2. There are 16 residues in the CDR3. J gave up 0 bases and V 3 bases, and 3 bases lay outside the gene matches. CDR1 MGHRA and CDR2 YSYEKL come from the germline V gene.

The chain employs TRBV12-3 or TRBV12-4 and TRBJ2-2, with TRBD2 as a possible D gene (5 bases). The CDR3 consists of 13 residues. The germline V and J ends were trimmed by 10 bases and 5 bases, with 14 bases remaining between them. The DNA of the CDR3 is TGTGCCAACAACAAGGGCGGGACCGGGGAGCTGTTTTTT. Protein product: CANNKGGTGELFF.

The chain links TRBV18 to TRBJ1-2, with TRBD1 as a possible D gene (6 bases). The CDR3 consists of 12 residues. The V and J ends lost 8 bases and 3 bases respectively, with 10 bases between them. Germline V lookup: CDR1 KGHSH, CDR2 LQKENI. CDR3: CASAEGDYGYTF. The CDR3 nucleotides read TGTGCCAGCGCCGAGGGGGACTATGGCTACACCTTC.

This clone was observed a single time. This chain links TRBV10-3 with TRBJ2-3; 12 bases map to TRBD2. Germline CDR1 reads ENHRY; CDR2 reads SYGVKD. The CDR3 loop spans 17 amino acids. V lost 1 base to trimming and J lost 3 bases; unmatched junction nucleotides: 5. CDR3 region: CAISELPSGGATDTQYF. DNA of the CDR3: TGTGCCATCAGTGAGTTGCCTAGCGGGGGGGCGACAGATACGCAGTATTTT.

The V call is TRBV5-1, the J call TRBJ2-6, with D unresolved. Trimming left V 0 bases short and J 1 base short, with 8 bases between. CDR3 length: 16 amino acids. The germline V gene encodes CDR1 SGHRS and CDR2 YFSETQ. The DNA of the CDR3 is TGCGCCAGCAGCTTGGGGCCAGCGTCTGGGGCCAACGTCCTGACTTTC. Protein sequence: CASSLGPASGANVLTF.

This chain uses TRBV11-3 with TRBJ1-1; TRBD1 might be the D (5 bases). The V gene's germline CDR1 is SGHNT and CDR2 YENEEA. V was trimmed by 3 bases and J by 3 bases, leaving 14 bases between them. The CDR3 covers 15 residues. The CDR3, as DNA: TGTGCCAGCAGCTTCTGGGCTGGGGCTTACACTGAAGCTTTCTTT. Its protein product is CASSFWAGAYTEAFF.

The chain carries TRBV2 and TRBJ2-5, with D perhaps TRBD1 (6 bases). V lost 6 bases and J lost 4, with 18 bases in between. CDR3 size: 15 residues. CDR1 is SNHLY and CDR2 is FYNNEI in the germline V gene. CDR3 sequence: CASRVISGASETQYF. Written as DNA, the CDR3 is TGTGCCAGCAGGGTCATTTCAGGGGCTTCAGAGACCCAGTACTTC. The entire variable domain, with the rest obtained from reference TRBV2 and TRBJ2-5, is as follows: EPEVTQTPSHQVTQMGQEVILRCVPISNHLYFYWYRQILGQKVEFLVSFYNNEISEKSEIFDDQFSVERPDGSNFTLKIRSTKLEDSAMYFCASRVISGASETQYFGPGTRLLVL.

The chain is built from TRBV28 and TRBJ1-1; the D gene is possibly TRBD1 (5 bases). The CDR3 contains 14 residues. Germline lookup yields CDR1 MDHEN and CDR2 SYDVKM. V shed 6 bases and J shed 0 bases, with 11 bases lying between them. CDR3 amino acids: CASSLVGLNTEAFF. The CDR3 nucleotides are TGTGCCAGCAGCCTTGTGGGGCTGAACACTGAAGCTTTCTTT.

This rearrangement joins TRBV18 to TRBJ1-1; 8 nucleotides align to TRBD1. The V gene's germline CDR1 is KGHSH and CDR2 LQKENI. There are 14 residues in the CDR3. J gave up 4 bases and V 5 bases, and 6 bases lay outside the gene matches. The CDR3 DNA is TGTGCCAGCTCAGCCAGGACAGGGAGCACTGAAGCTTTCTTT. It specifies CASSARTGSTEAFF.

The chain links TRBV14 to TRBJ1-2; 12 nucleotides align to TRBD1. The germline gives CDR1 SGHDN, CDR2 FVKESK. This CDR3 contains 15 residues. J was trimmed by 4 bases and V by 4 bases; bases with no gene match: 4. CDR3 sequence: CASSRGTGGGYGYTF. CDR3 DNA sequence: TGTGCCAGCAGCCGAGGGACAGGGGGCGGCTATGGCTACACCTTC.

This sequence joins TRBV3-1 (or the pseudogene TRBV3-2) and TRBJ1-6; TRBD1 matches at 7 bases. There are 16 residues in the CDR3. J lost 5 bases, V lost 2 bases, and 6 bases had no gene match. Germline lookup yields CDR1 LGHDT and CDR2 YNNKEL (reference sequence). DNA of the CDR3: TGTGCCAGCAGCCAACTGACAGGGTTTGATAATTCACCCCTCCACTTT. Translation: CASSQLTGFDNSPLHF.

The rearrangement uses TRBV30 and TRBJ1-2; TRBD1 matches 10 bases. The length of the CDR3 is 15 residues. Germline-derived CDR1 and CDR2 are GTSNPN and SVGIG (reference sequence). The V gene end was trimmed by 1 base and the J gene end by 5 bases; junction bases not matched to a gene: 7. As DNA, the CDR3 is TGTGCCTGGAGTGGAAGACAGGGGGCAAATTATGGCTACACCTTC. It codes for CAWSGRQGANYGYTF.

The chain is built from TRBV4-3 and TRBJ1-2, with D tentatively TRBD1 (6 bases). V lost 1 base to trimming and J lost 1 base, with 13 bases between them. This CDR3 comprises 16 residues. Germline V gives CDR1 LGHNA, CDR2 YSLEER. CDR3 region: CASSQAGGRINYGYTF. CDR3 DNA sequence: TGCGCCAGCAGCCAAGCCGGGGGGCGGATTAACTATGGCTACACCTTC.

This chain uses TRBV19 with TRBJ1-5; D not certain. Germline V gene lookup returns CDR1 LNHDA and CDR2 SQIVND (reference sequence). Trimming stripped 1 base from V and 0 bases from J, with 13 bases between. The CDR3 is made up of 17 amino acids. CDR3 bases: TGTGCCAGTAGTATAGGCCGAGCTGTCTATAGCAATCAGCCCCAGCATTTT. Protein: CASSIGRAVYSNQPQHF.

The chain joins TRBV11-3 to TRBJ2-5; possible D gene TRBD1, 6 bases. The CDR3 extends over 14 amino acids. CDR1 and CDR2 from the germline V gene are SGHNT and YENEEA. Trimming left V 4 bases short and J 9 bases short, with 18 bases between. The DNA for the CDR3 is TGTGCCAGCAGCTCCACGTCAGGGGCCGGGGCCCAGTACTTC. It translates to CASSSTSGAGAQYF. The full variable domain, rest sourced from reference TRBV11-3 and TRBJ2-5, is EAGVVQSPRYKIIEKKQPVAFWCNPISGHNTLYWYLQNLGQGPELLIRYENEEAVDDSQLPKDRFSAERLKGVDSTLKIQPAELGDSAVYLCASSSTSGAGAQYFGPGTRLLVL.

This chain connects TRBV4-3 to TRBJ2-3, with D possibly TRBD2 on 6 matching bases. CDR1 and CDR2 (germline): LGHNA, YSLEER. The CDR3 runs to 17 residues. Between the trimmed V and J ends, which lost 4 bases and 2 bases, there was a span of 19 bases. The CDR3 region is CASSRRTGTEATDTQYF. CDR3 bases: TGCGCCAGCAGCCGCCGTACCGGGACTGAAGCCACAGATACGCAGTATTTT.

The chain couples TRBV7-8 to TRBJ1-5; D possibly corresponds to TRBD1 (6 bases). The CDR3 has 15 residues. Between the trimmed V and J ends, which lost 5 bases and 1 base, there was a span of 12 bases. Germline-derived CDR1 and CDR2 are SGHVS and FQNEAQ. CDR3 sequence: CASSTGPGSNQPQHF. As DNA, the CDR3 is TGTGCCAGCAGCACAGGGCCTGGGAGCAATCAGCCCCAGCATTTT.

This CDR3 is CASSQDGFGSGYTF. CDR3 DNA sequence: TGCGCCAGCAGCCAAGATGGTTTCGGTAGTGGCTACACCTTC. The chain couples TRBV4-3 to TRBJ1-2, with no clear D. Trimming shortened V by 0 bases and J by 7 bases, and 12 bases separated the two germline ends. Germline V gene data show CDR1 as LGHNA and CDR2 as YSLEER. CDR3 length: 14 residues.

This clone was seen a single time. This chain uses TRBV7-6 with TRBJ2-5, with TRBD2 as a possible D gene (6 bases). Germline CDR1 SGHVS, CDR2 FNYEAQ. The CDR3 has 15 residues. V lost 7 bases and J 5 bases, leaving 20 bases between the germline ends. CDR3 DNA: TGTGCCAGCACCATTGGAGGTCTCCGGGGGGAGACCCAGTACTTC. Its translation: CASTIGGLRGETQYF.

This chain links TRBV18 with TRBJ1-1, with D unclear. The germline V gene has CDR1 KGHSH and CDR2 LQKENI. The CDR3 has 13 residues. V was cut by 3 bases and J by 1 base, with 6 bases left in between. The CDR3, as DNA: TGTGCCAGCTCACCGACTAAGAACACTGAAGCTTTCTTT. Encoded protein: CASSPTKNTEAFF.

This chain connects TRBV6-5 to TRBJ2-1; D is unclear. The CDR3 runs to 13 residues. Germline V gene sequence: CDR1 MNHEY, CDR2 SVGAGI. V shed 10 bases and J shed 5 bases, with 15 bases lying between them. The CDR3 DNA sequence: TGTGCCACCACTCACCCTCGTCACAATGAGCAGTTCTTC. This encodes CATTHPRHNEQFF.

In this sample, this clone turned up a few times. This sequence joins TRBV7-8 and TRBJ1-4; 9 bases align to TRBD1. Germline V lookup: CDR1 SGHVS, CDR2 FQNEAQ. The V segment lost 5 bases and the J segment 8 bases; nucleotides outside the gene matches: 9. The CDR3 has 15 amino acids. CDR3 DNA: TGTGCCAGCAGCCCCGCCGGGACAGGGCTGGAAAAACTGTTTTTT. Protein: CASSPAGTGLEKLFF.